A single sample gave rise to the 21 T cell receptor beta chains below, sequenced in a study of shared clonotypes between healthy human individuals. Produced via immunoSEQ multiplex PCR; TCRdb's table is partial and in-frame only. This sample has millions of clones, with roughly 96% found just once. Sequences were obtained from naive CD4+ T cells sorted from blood. Stated subset: CD45RA+ positively selected. The receptors shown here come from a man aged 18 to 30 in good health.

This chain uses TRBV19 with TRBJ2-7, with 8 bases matching TRBD1. The CDR3 length is 12 residues. Trimming cost V 4 bases and J 6 bases; bases outside gene matches: 2. Germline V gene sequence: CDR1 LNHDA, CDR2 SQIVND (reference sequence). The CDR3 region is CASSTDRGEQYF. The CDR3 DNA reads as TGTGCCAGTAGTACCGACAGGGGCGAGCAGTACTTC. Combining the CDR3 with reference TRBV19 and TRBJ2-7 gives the whole variable domain DGGITQSPKYLFRKEGQNVTLSCEQNLNHDAMYWYRQDPGQGLRLIYYSQIVNDFQKGDIAEGYSVSREKKESFPLTVTSAQKNPTAFYLCASSTDRGEQYFGPGTRLTVT.

The CDR3 DNA reads TGCGCCAGCAGCGCCGCCAGTCTAGCGGAAGAGACCCAGTACTTC. It specifies CASSAASLAEETQYF. The gene calls are TRBV5-1 and TRBJ2-5, with TRBD2 matching over 7 bases. The trim removed 4 bases at V and 3 bases at J, leaving 9 bases unmatched. The CDR3 contains 15 residues. CDR1 and CDR2 (germline): SGHRS, YFSETQ.

The chain uses TRBV11-2 and TRBJ1-1; 7 bases match TRBD1. With V trimmed by 5 bases and J by 1 base, 4 bases remained unmatched. The V gene's germline CDR1 is SGHAT and CDR2 FQNNGV. The CDR3 has 14 residues. The CDR3 sequence: CASSPQGGNTEAFF. For the CDR3, the DNA is TGTGCCAGCAGCCCCCAGGGGGGGAACACTGAAGCTTTCTTT.

The gene calls are TRBV7-9 and TRBJ2-2; 7 positions match TRBD2. V trimming: 5 bases; J trimming: 4 bases; junction bases outside the gene matches: 7. CDR1 SEHNR and CDR2 FQNEAQ come from the germline V gene (reference sequence). The CDR3 runs 15 residues. The chain's CDR3 is CASSRLTSPTGELFF. The CDR3 DNA sequence: TGTGCCAGCAGCCGACTGACTAGCCCCACCGGGGAGCTGTTTTTT.

The count of this clone is one. The sample holds other DNA sequences that translate to the same CDR3. The J gene is TRBJ1-1, the V gene TRBV5-1, with TRBD1 identical over 7 bases. Germline CDR1 reads SGHRS; CDR2 reads YFSETQ. This CDR3 region has 14 residues. Trimming took 0 bases from V and 2 from J; bases not matched to a gene: 1. The CDR3 region is CASSLVGGNTEAFF. The CDR3 nucleotides are TGCGCCAGCAGCTTGGTAGGGGGCAACACTGAAGCTTTCTTT. Using reference TRBV5-1 and TRBJ1-1 for the parts outside the CDR3, the full variable domain is KAGVTQTPRYLIKTRGQQVTLSCSPISGHRSVSWYQQTPGQGLQFLFEYFSETQRNKGNFPGRFSGRQFSNSRSEMNVSTLELGDSALYLCASSLVGGNTEAFFGQGTRLTVV.

The chain couples TRBV10-3 to TRBJ1-3, with a weak D call TRBD1 (5 bases). Trimming cost V 4 bases and J 3 bases, with 10 bases left between them. CDR1 ENHRY and CDR2 SYGVKD come from the germline V gene. CDR3 size: 14 residues. Here the CDR3 reads CAISGDRSGNTIYF. CDR3 nucleotide sequence: TGTGCCATCAGTGGGGACCGCAGTGGAAACACCATATATTTT.

J is TRBJ1-6 and V is TRBV28; D gene uncertain. This CDR3 is built from 14 residues. Trimming left V 6 bases short and J 5 bases short, with 11 bases between. Germline CDR1 reads MDHEN; CDR2 reads SYDVKM. As DNA, the CDR3 is TGTGCCAGCAGCTTGGCCCGGGATAATTCACCCCTCCACTTT. This translates into CASSLARDNSPLHF.

V gene TRBV11-2 combines with J gene TRBJ1-6; TRBD1 might be the D (6 bases). The CDR3 runs to 15 residues. V was trimmed by 6 bases and J by 6 bases, leaving 15 bases between them. From germline, CDR1 is SGHAT and CDR2 FQNNGV. In nucleotides, the CDR3 is TGTGCCAGCAGGAGGCCGGGACAAATTAATTCACCCCTCCACTTT. Translated: CASRRPGQINSPLHF.

The J gene is TRBJ2-7, the V gene TRBV10-3; possibly TRBD2 for D (5 bases). The V and J ends lost 9 bases and 5 bases respectively, with 20 bases between them. Germline values: CDR1 ENHRY, CDR2 SYGVKD. The CDR3 extends over 14 amino acids. DNA of the CDR3: TGTGCCATAAGTACTAGAGTAGGGTCCAACGAGCAGTACTTC. Amino acid sequence: CAISTRVGSNEQYF.

This rearrangement joins TRBV7-2 to TRBJ2-7; D is perhaps TRBD2 (6 bases). Trimming shortened V by 0 bases and J by 2 bases, and 11 bases separated the two germline ends. This CDR3 is built from 15 residues. Germline loops: CDR1 SGHTA, CDR2 FQGNSA. As DNA, the CDR3 is TGTGCCAGCAGCTTAGCGCTAGGGACTCCCTACGAGCAGTACTTC. Encoded protein: CASSLALGTPYEQYF.

The chain is built from TRBV7-2 and TRBJ1-1; tentatively, D is TRBD1 (5 bases). CDR3 length equals 14 residues. Trimming cost V 2 bases and J 6 bases, with 13 bases left between them. From germline, CDR1 is SGHTA and CDR2 FQGNSA. CDR3 residues: CASSLFGADAEAFF. The CDR3 DNA reads TGTGCCAGCAGCTTATTTGGGGCCGATGCTGAAGCTTTCTTT.

The rearrangement uses TRBV5-1 and TRBJ2-5, with TRBD1 identical over 10 bases. Germline CDR1 reads SGHRS; CDR2 reads YFSETQ. With 4 bases clipped from V and 0 bases from J, the junction kept 12 bases outside the gene matches. The CDR3 length is 18 residues. The CDR3 nucleotides are TGCGCCAGCAGCCCTCGACAGGGGGCGGCCTCGTACCAAGAGACCCAGTACTTC. It encodes CASSPRQGAASYQETQYF.

The J gene is TRBJ2-2, the V gene TRBV7-2; D is uncertain. V lost 1 base and J 6 bases, leaving 6 bases between the germline ends. In germline, CDR1 is SGHTA, CDR2 FQGNSA. The CDR3 loop spans 13 amino acids. The CDR3 nucleotides read TGTGCCAGCAGCTTAGGGGAACCCGGGGAGCTGTTTTTT. Translating it yields CASSLGEPGELFF.

V usage is TRBV9 and J usage is TRBJ2-7; D might be TRBD2 (6 bases). Per germline, CDR1 SGDLS and CDR2 YYNGEE. This CDR3 is built from 16 residues. V lost 4 bases, J lost 7 bases, and 24 bases lay in between. This CDR3 reads CASSTSLFSEAGEQYF. The CDR3 DNA is TGTGCCAGCAGCACTAGTCTTTTCTCGGAAGCGGGTGAGCAGTACTTC.

The rearrangement uses TRBV10-3 and TRBJ1-2; 10 bases agree with TRBD1. V gave up 11 bases and J gave up 3 bases; unmatched junction bases: 6. This CDR3 is 13 amino acids long. Per the germline V gene, CDR1 is ENHRY and CDR2 is SYGVKD. The CDR3 region is CASGDRGDYGYTF. CDR3 DNA: TGTGCCTCTGGGGACAGGGGCGACTATGGCTACACCTTC.

The chain combines TRBV6-1 with TRBJ1-1; 7 bases are a match to TRBD1. The CDR3 length is 15 residues. CDR1 is MNHNS, CDR2 SASEGT, per germline. Trimming cost V 6 bases and J 2 bases; bases outside gene matches: 9. The CDR3 nucleotides are TGTGCCAGCAGGAGGTTGGGAGGGGGCAACACTGAAGCTTTCTTT. This sequence encodes CASRRLGGGNTEAFF.

The chain is built from TRBV29-1 and TRBJ1-1; D unresolved. Germline assignment: CDR1 SQVTM and CDR2 ANQGSEA. CDR3 length: 11 amino acids. V was cut by 4 bases and J by 5 bases, with 8 bases left in between. For the CDR3, the DNA is TGCAGCGTTGGCCACTGGACTGAAGCTTTCTTT. This sequence encodes CSVGHWTEAFF.

V usage is TRBV2 and J usage is TRBJ2-3; 9 bases match TRBD1. CDR1 and CDR2 (germline): SNHLY, FYNNEI. V trimming: 6 bases; J trimming: 4 bases; junction bases outside the gene matches: 14. This CDR3 contains 17 residues. The CDR3 region is CASRPSRDRVSPDTQYF. The CDR3, as DNA: TGTGCCAGCAGACCCTCTCGGGACAGGGTAAGCCCAGATACGCAGTATTTT.

The chain employs TRBV7-2 and TRBJ2-7; unclear D gene. In germline, CDR1 is SGHTA, CDR2 FQGNSA. V lost 2 bases and J 3 bases, leaving 8 bases between the germline ends. This CDR3 is 13 amino acids long. CDR3 DNA: TGTGCCAGCAGCTTAAACAGATACTACGAGCAGTACTTC. Residues: CASSLNRYYEQYF.

The chain recombines TRBV6-6 with TRBJ2-7, with 9 positions matching TRBD1. Germline trimming cut 4 bases from V and 1 base from J; bases unmatched to any gene: 5. Germline loops: CDR1 MNHNY, CDR2 SVGAGI (reference sequence). The CDR3 is 15 amino acids. The CDR3: CASSSRDRASYEQYF. CDR3 nucleotides: TGTGCCAGCAGTTCCCGGGACAGGGCATCCTACGAGCAGTACTTC.

This chain joins TRBV6-1 and TRBJ2-1, with TRBD2 matching 12 bases. The CDR3 is 15 residues long. V shed 3 bases, J shed 7 bases, and the junction held 4 bases outside the gene matches. The germline V gene encodes CDR1 MNHNS and CDR2 SASEGT. CDR3 bases: TGTGCCAGCAGTGACCCTAGCGGGGGGGCAAATGAGCAGTTCTTC. The encoded protein is CASSDPSGGANEQFF.